This is a list of T cell receptor beta chains from one sample in a study of OX40 agonist ivuxolimab in advanced cancers. Clones were read by immunoSEQ multiplex PCR, and TCRdb kept only the in-frame ones, dropping some. The table includes around 90,000 clones, around 90% detected once. This sample comprised CD4+ or CD8+ T cells sorted from blood, obtained in a trial of the OX40 agonist ivuxolimab. The source is an adult with an advanced solid tumor such as melanoma, head and neck, liver or kidney cancer. Each CDR3 is given with its conserved first and last residue. D genes are given only for firm matches. Size tells how often a clone was seen (once, few, many) or the class of an expanded clone, and some rows leave it out.

TRBJ2-7 | NA | TRBV30 | NA | CAWGIGSLQYEQYF | TGTGCCTGGGGAATAGGAAGTCTTCAATACGAGCAGTACTTC
TRBJ2-1 | TRBD2 | TRBV5-1 | NA | CASSKQTSAYNEQFF | TGCGCCAGCAGCAAACAAACTAGCGCATACAATGAGCAGTTCTTC
TRBJ2-7 | TRBD2 | TRBV19 | NA | CASSISAGGNYEQYF | TGTGCCAGTAGTATCTCAGCGGGAGGCAACTACGAGCAGTACTTC
TRBJ2-5 | TRBD2 | TRBV27 | NA | CASSSPGLAGTSETQYF | TGTGCCAGCAGTTCACCCGGACTAGCGGGGACCTCAGAGACCCAGTACTTC
TRBJ1-4 | NA | TRBV18 | NA | CASSTAGGNEKLFF | TGTGCCAGCTCGACCGCGGGGGGGAATGAAAAACTGTTTTTT
TRBJ2-3 | NA | TRBV7-9 | few | CASSLGIATDTQYF | TGTGCCAGCAGCTTGGGGATCGCGACAGATACGCAGTATTTT
TRBJ1-2 | TRBD1 | TRBV5-1 | NA | CASSLGQGDGYTF | TGCGCCAGCAGCTTGGGGCAGGGGGATGGCTACACCTTC
TRBJ2-3 | NA | TRBV19 | NA | CASRRDFEDTQYF | TGTGCCAGTAGACGGGATTTCGAAGATACGCAGTATTTT
TRBJ2-1 | NA | TRBV7-2 | NA | CASMAPGGPYNEQFF | TGTGCCAGCATGGCCCCCGGGGGGCCATACAATGAGCAGTTCTTC
TRBJ1-2 | NA | TRBV19 | NA | CASSEGRDLDYGYTF | TGTGCCAGTAGTGAGGGCCGTGATTTGGACTATGGCTACACCTTC
TRBJ1-3 | NA | TRBV29-1 | once | CSVGETSGNTIYF | TGCAGCGTTGGAGAAACCTCTGGAAACACCATATATTTT